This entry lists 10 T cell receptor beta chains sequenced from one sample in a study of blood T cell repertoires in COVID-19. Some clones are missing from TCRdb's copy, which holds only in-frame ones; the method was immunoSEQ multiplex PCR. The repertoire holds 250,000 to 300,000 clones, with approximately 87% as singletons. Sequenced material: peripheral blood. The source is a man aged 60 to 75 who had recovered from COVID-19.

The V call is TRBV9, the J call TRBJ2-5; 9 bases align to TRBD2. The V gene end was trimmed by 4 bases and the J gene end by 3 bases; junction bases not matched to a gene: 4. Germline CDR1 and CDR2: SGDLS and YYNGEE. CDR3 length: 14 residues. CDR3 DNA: TGTGCCAGCAGCCTCAGCGGGGGGAAAGAGACCCAGTACTTC. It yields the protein CASSLSGGKETQYF.

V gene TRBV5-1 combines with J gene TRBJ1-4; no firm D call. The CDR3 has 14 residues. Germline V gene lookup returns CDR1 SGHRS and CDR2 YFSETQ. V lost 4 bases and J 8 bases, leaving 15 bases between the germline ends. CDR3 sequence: CASSPEQYKEKLFF. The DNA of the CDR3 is TGCGCCAGCAGCCCGGAGCAGTACAAGGAAAAACTGTTTTTT.

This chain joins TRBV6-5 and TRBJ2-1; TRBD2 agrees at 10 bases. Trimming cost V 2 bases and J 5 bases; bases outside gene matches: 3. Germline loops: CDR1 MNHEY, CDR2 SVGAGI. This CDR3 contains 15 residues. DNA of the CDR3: TGTGCCAGCAGTTACCACCTAGCGGGAGACAATGAGCAGTTCTTC. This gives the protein CASSYHLAGDNEQFF.

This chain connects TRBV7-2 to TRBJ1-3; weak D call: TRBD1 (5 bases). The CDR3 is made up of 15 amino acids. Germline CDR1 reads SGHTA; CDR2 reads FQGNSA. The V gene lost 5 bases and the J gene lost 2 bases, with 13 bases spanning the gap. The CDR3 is CASSKQQAPGNTIYF. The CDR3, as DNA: TGTGCCAGCAGCAAGCAACAGGCCCCTGGAAACACCATATATTTT.

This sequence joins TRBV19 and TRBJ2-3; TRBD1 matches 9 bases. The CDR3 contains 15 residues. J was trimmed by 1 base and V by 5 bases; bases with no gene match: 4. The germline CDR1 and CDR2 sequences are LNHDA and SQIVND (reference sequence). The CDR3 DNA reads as TGTGCCAGTAGTCTTAGGACAGGGGGCACAGATACGCAGTATTTT. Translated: CASSLRTGGTDTQYF.

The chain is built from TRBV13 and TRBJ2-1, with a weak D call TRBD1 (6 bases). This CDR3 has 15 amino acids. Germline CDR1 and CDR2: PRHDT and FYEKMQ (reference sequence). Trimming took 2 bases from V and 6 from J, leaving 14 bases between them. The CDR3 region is CASSLFRGLSNEQFF. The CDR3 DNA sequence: TGTGCCAGCAGCTTATTCAGGGGCCTTAGCAATGAGCAGTTCTTC. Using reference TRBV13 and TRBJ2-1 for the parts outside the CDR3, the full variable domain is AAGVIQSPRHLIKEKRETATLKCYPIPRHDTVYWYQQGPGQDPQFLISFYEKMQSDKGSIPDRFSAQQFSDYHSELNMSSLELGDSALYFCASSLFRGLSNEQFFGPGTRLTVL.

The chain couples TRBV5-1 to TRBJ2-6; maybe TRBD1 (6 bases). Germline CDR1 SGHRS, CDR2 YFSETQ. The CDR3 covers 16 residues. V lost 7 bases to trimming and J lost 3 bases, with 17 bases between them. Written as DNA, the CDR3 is TGCGCCAGCGTCTCCGCTTGGGGGCGTGGGGCCAACGTCCTGACTTTC. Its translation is CASVSAWGRGANVLTF.

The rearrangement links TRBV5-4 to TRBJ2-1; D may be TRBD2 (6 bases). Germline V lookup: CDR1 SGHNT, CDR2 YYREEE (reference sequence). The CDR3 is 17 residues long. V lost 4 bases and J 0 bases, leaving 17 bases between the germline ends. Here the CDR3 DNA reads TGTGCCAGCAGCCCAAAAGCGGGTGTCTTCTCCTACAATGAGCAGTTCTTC. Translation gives CASSPKAGVFSYNEQFF.

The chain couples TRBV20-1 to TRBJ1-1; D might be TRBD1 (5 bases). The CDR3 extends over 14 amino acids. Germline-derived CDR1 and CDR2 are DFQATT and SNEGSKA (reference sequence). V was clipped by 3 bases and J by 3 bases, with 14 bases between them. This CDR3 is CSASRRGGDTEAFF. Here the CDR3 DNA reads TGCAGTGCTAGTCGGAGGGGTGGGGACACTGAAGCTTTCTTT.

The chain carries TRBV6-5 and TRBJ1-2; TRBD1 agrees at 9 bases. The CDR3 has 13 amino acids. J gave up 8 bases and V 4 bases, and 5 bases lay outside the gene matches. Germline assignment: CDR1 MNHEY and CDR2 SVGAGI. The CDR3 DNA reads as TGTGCCAGCAGTTTTGGGGACAGGGAGGGCTACACCTTC. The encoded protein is CASSFGDREGYTF.